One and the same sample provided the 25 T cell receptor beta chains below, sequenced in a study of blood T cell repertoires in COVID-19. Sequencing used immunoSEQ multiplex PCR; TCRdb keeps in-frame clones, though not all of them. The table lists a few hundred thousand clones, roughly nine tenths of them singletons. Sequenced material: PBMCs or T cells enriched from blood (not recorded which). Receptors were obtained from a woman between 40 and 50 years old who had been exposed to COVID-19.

The CDR3 DNA follows: TGTGCCAGCAGCTTAGACCCCCACGACAGGGGATCTGAAGCTTTCTTT. It codes for CASSLDPHDRGSEAFF. The chain carries TRBV7-9 and TRBJ1-1; TRBD1 matches 8 bases. J was trimmed by 6 bases and V by 1 base; bases with no gene match: 10. Germline-derived CDR1 and CDR2 are SEHNR and FQNEAQ (reference sequence). This CDR3 comprises 16 residues.

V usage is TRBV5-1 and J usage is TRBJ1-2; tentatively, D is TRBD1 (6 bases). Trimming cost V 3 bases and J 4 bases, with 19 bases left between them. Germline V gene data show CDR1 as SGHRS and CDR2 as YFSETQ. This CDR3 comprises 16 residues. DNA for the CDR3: TGCGCCAGCAGCTCTACCGATCAGGGGATCTCCTATGGCTACACCTTC. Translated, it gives CASSSTDQGISYGYTF.

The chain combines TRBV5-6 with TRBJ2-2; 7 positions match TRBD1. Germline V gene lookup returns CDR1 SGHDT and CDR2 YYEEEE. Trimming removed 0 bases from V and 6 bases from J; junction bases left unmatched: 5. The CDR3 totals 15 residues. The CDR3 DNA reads TGTGCCAGCAGCTTGGGAACAGGGGTTTCCGGGGAGCTGTTTTTT. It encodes CASSLGTGVSGELFF.

The CDR3 loop reads CASSPSVAGGTYEQYF. CDR3 sequence (DNA): TGTGCCAGCTCACCGAGCGTAGCAGGGGGTACCTACGAGCAGTACTTC. The J gene is TRBJ2-7, the V gene TRBV18; 7 nucleotides agree with TRBD1. With V trimmed by 3 bases and J by 2 bases, 10 bases remained unmatched. This CDR3 comprises 16 residues. Germline CDR1 KGHSH, CDR2 LQKENI.

The CDR3 spells CASSSAGRHTEAFF. The CDR3 bases are TGTGCCAGCAGTTCGGCAGGGAGGCACACTGAAGCTTTCTTT. This sequence joins TRBV27 and TRBJ1-1, with a weak D call TRBD1 (5 bases). Trimming stripped 4 bases from V and 3 bases from J, with 12 bases between. CDR3 length: 14 amino acids. Germline-derived CDR1 and CDR2 are MNHEY and SMNVEV (reference sequence).

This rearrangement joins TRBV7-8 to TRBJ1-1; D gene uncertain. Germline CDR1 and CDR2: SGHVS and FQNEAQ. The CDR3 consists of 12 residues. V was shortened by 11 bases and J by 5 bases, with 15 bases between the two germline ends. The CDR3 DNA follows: TGTGCCGCCGGAGCCTCTCGGACTGAAGCTTTCTTT. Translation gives CAAGASRTEAFF.

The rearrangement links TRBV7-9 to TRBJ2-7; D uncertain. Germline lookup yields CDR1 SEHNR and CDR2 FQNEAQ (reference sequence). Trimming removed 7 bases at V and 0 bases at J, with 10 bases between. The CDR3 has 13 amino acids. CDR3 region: CASTFLHSYEQYF. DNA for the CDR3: TGTGCCAGCACCTTTTTACACTCCTACGAGCAGTACTTC.

This chain's CDR3 is CASSLSEGEEQYF. The CDR3 DNA reads TGCGCCAGCAGCTTATCGGAGGGCGAAGAGCAGTACTTC. The chain is built from TRBV5-1 and TRBJ2-7; tentative D call: TRBD2 (6 bases). This CDR3 region has 13 residues. Germline-derived CDR1 and CDR2 are SGHRS and YFSETQ. V was clipped by 2 bases and J by 7 bases, with 13 bases between them.

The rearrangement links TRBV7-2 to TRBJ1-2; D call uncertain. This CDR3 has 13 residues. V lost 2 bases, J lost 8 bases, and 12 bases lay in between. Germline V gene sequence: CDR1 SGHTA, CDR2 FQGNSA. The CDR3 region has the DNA TGTGCCAGCAGCTTAACGGGGATCGGCGGCTACACCTTC. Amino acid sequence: CASSLTGIGGYTF. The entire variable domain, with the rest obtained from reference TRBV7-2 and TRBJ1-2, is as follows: GAGVSQSPSNKVTEKGKDVELRCDPISGHTALYWYRQSLGQGLEFLIYFQGNSAPDKSGLPSDRFSAERTGGSVSTLTIQRTQQEDSAVYLCASSLTGIGGYTFGSGTRLTVV.

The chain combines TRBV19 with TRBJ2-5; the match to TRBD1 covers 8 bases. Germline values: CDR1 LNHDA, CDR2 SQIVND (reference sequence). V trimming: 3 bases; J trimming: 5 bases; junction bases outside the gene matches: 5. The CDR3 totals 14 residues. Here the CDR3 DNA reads TGTGCCAGTAGTATGCGACAGGGGTGGGAGACCCAGTACTTC. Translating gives CASSMRQGWETQYF.

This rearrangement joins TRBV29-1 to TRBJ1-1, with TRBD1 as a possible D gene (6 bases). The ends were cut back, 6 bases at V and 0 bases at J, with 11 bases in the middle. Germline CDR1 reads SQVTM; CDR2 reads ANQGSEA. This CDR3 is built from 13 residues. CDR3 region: CSVRTDMNTEAFF. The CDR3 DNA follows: TGCAGCGTAAGGACAGACATGAACACTGAAGCTTTCTTT. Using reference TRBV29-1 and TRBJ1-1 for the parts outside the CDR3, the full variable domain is SAVISQKPSRDICQRGTSLTIQCQVDSQVTMMFWYRQQPGQSLTLIATANQGSEATYESGFVIDKFPISRPNLTFSTLTVSNMSPEDSSIYLCSVRTDMNTEAFFGQGTRLTVV.

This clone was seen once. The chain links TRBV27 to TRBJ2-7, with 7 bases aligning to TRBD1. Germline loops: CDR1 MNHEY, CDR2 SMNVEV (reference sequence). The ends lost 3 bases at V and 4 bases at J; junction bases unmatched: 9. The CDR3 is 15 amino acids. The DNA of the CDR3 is TGTGCCAGCAGTTTTAAAGGACAGGAGGATTACGAGCAGTACTTC. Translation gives CASSFKGQEDYEQYF.

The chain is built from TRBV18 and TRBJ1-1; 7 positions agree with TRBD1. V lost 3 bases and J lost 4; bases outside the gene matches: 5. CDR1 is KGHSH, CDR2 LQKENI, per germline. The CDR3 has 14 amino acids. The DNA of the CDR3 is TGTGCCAGCTCACCCCAATCAGGGGGCACTGAAGCTTTCTTT. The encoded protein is CASSPQSGGTEAFF.

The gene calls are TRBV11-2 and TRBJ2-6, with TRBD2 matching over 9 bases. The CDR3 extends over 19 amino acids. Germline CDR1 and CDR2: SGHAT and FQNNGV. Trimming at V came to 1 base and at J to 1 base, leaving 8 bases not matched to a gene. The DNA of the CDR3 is TGTGCCAGCAGCTTAGTCTCGCGGGAGGGCCTATCTGGGGCCAACGTCCTGACTTTC. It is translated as CASSLVSREGLSGANVLTF.

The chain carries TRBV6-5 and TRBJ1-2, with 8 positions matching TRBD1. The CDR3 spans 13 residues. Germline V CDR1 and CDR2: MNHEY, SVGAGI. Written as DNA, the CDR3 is TGTGGACATGGGACAGGCGGAGTGGATGGCTACACCTTC. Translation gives CGHGTGGVDGYTF.

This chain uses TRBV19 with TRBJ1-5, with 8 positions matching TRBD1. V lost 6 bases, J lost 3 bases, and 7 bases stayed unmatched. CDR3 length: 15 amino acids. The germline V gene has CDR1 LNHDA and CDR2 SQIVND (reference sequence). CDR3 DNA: TGTGCCAGTAGGCTGGACAGGGTAGCCAATCAGCCCCAGCATTTT. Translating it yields CASRLDRVANQPQHF.

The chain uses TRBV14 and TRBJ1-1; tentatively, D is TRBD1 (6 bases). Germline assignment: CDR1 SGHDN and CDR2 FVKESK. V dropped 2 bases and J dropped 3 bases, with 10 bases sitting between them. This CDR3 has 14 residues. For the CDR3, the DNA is TGTGCCAGCAGCCAAAGGGGGGGGGACACTGAAGCTTTCTTT. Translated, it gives CASSQRGGDTEAFF.

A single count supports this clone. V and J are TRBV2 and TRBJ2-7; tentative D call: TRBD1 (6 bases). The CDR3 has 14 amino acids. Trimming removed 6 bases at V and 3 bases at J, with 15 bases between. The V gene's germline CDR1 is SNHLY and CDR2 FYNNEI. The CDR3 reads CASSEGQGRYEQYF. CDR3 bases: TGTGCCAGCAGCGAGGGGCAGGGGCGCTACGAGCAGTACTTC. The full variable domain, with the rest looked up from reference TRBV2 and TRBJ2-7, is EPEVTQTPSHQVTQMGQEVILRCVPISNHLYFYWYRQILGQKVEFLVSFYNNEISEKSEIFDDQFSVERPDGSNFTLKIRSTKLEDSAMYFCASSEGQGRYEQYFGPGTRLTVT.

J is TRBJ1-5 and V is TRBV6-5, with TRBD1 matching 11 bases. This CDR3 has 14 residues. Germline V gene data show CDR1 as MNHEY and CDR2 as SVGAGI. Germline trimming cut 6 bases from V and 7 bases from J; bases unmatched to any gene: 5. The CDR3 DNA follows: TGTGCCAGCAGGGACAGGGGGCGCGGCCAGCCCCAGCATTTT. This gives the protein CASRDRGRGQPQHF.

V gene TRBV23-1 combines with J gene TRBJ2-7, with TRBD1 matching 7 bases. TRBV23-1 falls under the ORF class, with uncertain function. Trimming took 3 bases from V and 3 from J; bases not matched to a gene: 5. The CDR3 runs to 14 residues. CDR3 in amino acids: CASSHPTGYYEQYF. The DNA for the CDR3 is TGCGCCAGCAGTCATCCGACAGGGTACTACGAGCAGTACTTC.

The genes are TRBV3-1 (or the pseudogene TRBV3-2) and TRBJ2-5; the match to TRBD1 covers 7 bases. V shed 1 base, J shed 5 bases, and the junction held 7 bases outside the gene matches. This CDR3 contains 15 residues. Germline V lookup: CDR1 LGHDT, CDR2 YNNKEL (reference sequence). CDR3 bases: TGTGCCAGCAGCCAAGTAGGGACAGTCTCGGAGACCCAGTACTTC. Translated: CASSQVGTVSETQYF.

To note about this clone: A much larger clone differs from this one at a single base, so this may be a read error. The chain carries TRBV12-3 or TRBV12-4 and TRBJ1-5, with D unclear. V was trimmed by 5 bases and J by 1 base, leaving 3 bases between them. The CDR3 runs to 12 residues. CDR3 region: CASSGSNQPQHF. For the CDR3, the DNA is TGTGCCAGCAGTGGCAGCAATCAGCCCCAGCATTTT.

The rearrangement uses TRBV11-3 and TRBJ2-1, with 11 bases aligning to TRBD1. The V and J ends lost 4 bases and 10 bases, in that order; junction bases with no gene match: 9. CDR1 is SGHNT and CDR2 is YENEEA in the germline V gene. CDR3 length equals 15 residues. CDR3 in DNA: TGTGCCAGCAGCTACGGACAGGGGGCGATACAAGAGCAGTTCTTC. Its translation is CASSYGQGAIQEQFF.

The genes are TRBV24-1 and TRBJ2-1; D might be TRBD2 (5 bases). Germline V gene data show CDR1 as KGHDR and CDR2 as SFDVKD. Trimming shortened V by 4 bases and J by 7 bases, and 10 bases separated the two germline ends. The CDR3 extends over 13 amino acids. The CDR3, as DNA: TGTGCCACCAGTGAGGAGGTGAGGAATGAGCAGTTCTTC. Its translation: CATSEEVRNEQFF.

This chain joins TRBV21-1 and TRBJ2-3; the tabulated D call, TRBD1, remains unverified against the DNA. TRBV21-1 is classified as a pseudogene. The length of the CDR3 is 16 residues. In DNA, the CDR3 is TGTGCCAGCAGCAAAGTGTACAGGGGTGGCACAGATACGCAGTATTTT. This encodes CASSKVYRGGTDTQYF.